This is a list of T cell receptor beta chains from one sample in a study of blood T cell repertoires in COVID-19. Sequencing used immunoSEQ multiplex PCR; TCRdb keeps in-frame clones, though not all of them. The data show roughly 340,000 clones, over 75% seen once. Sequencing was done on a sample of PBMCs or T cells enriched from blood (not recorded which). The source of these receptors is a man aged 18 to 35 who had recovered from COVID-19. The CDR3 runs from the conserved cysteine through the conserved F or W. A D gene is named only where the DNA matches it firmly. Not all rows give a size; the values are once, few, many and, for expanded clones, a class.

j_gene: TRBJ1-1
d_gene: -
v_gene: TRBV10-3
abundance: -
CDR3aa: CAISGRSVLNTEAFF
CDR3nt: TGTGCCATCAGTGGGAGGTCCGTTTTAAACACTGAAGCTTTCTTT

j_gene: TRBJ1-1
d_gene: -
v_gene: TRBV13
abundance: -
CDR3aa: CASSLHNAGTEAFF
CDR3nt: TGTGCCAGCAGCTTACACAATGCGGGGACTGAAGCTTTCTTT

j_gene: TRBJ2-2
d_gene: -
v_gene: TRBV5-1
abundance: -
CDR3aa: CASSFPSTNTGELFF
CDR3nt: TGCGCCAGCAGCTTCCCCAGTACGAACACCGGGGAGCTGTTTTTT

j_gene: TRBJ1-2
d_gene: TRBD1
v_gene: TRBV5-4
abundance: -
CDR3aa: CASSLGAGGNGYTF
CDR3nt: TGTGCCAGCAGCTTGGGTGCAGGGGGCAATGGCTACACCTTC

j_gene: TRBJ2-7
d_gene: TRBD2
v_gene: TRBV27
abundance: few
CDR3aa: CASSSAGTGREQYF
CDR3nt: TGTGCCAGCAGTTCAGCGGGAACCGGCCGCGAGCAGTACTTC

j_gene: TRBJ2-2
d_gene: -
v_gene: TRBV11-2
abundance: few
CDR3aa: CASSLVGNTGELFF
CDR3nt: TGTGCCAGCAGCTTAGTGGGCAACACCGGGGAGCTGTTTTTT

j_gene: TRBJ2-1
d_gene: TRBD1
v_gene: TRBV5-4
abundance: few
CDR3aa: CASSPDRGPYNEQFF
CDR3nt: TGTGCCAGCAGCCCGGACAGGGGGCCGTACAATGAGCAGTTCTTC

j_gene: TRBJ2-5
d_gene: TRBD1
v_gene: TRBV19
abundance: -
CDR3aa: CASSVDRGGETQYF
CDR3nt: TGTGCCAGTAGTGTCGACAGGGGCGGAGAGACCCAGTACTTC

j_gene: TRBJ2-7
d_gene: TRBD2
v_gene: TRBV19
abundance: -
CDR3aa: CASSTGTSSTDEQYF
CDR3nt: TGTGCCAGTAGTACAGGGACTAGCTCTACTGACGAGCAGTACTTC

j_gene: TRBJ1-2
d_gene: -
v_gene: TRBV28
abundance: -
CDR3aa: CASSLNLANYGYTF
CDR3nt: TGTGCCAGCAGTTTAAACCTAGCTAACTATGGCTACACCTTC

j_gene: TRBJ1-5
d_gene: -
v_gene: TRBV4-2
abundance: -
CDR3aa: CASSQELGPQPQHF
CDR3nt: TGTGCCAGCAGCCAAGAGTTGGGGCCACAGCCCCAGCATTTT

j_gene: TRBJ2-7
d_gene: TRBD2
v_gene: TRBV4-2
abundance: -
CDR3aa: CASSPRLAGPYEQYF
CDR3nt: TGTGCCAGCAGCCCACGACTAGCGGGTCCCTACGAGCAGTACTTC

j_gene: TRBJ2-7
d_gene: TRBD2
v_gene: TRBV9
abundance: -
CDR3aa: CASSPRLADMYEQYF
CDR3nt: TGTGCCAGCAGCCCCCGACTAGCGGATATGTACGAGCAGTACTTC

j_gene: TRBJ2-2
d_gene: TRBD2
v_gene: TRBV28
abundance: -
CDR3aa: CASSLLGLAGAGELFF
CDR3nt: TGTGCCAGCAGTTTGTTGGGACTAGCGGGTGCCGGGGAGCTGTTTTTT

j_gene: TRBJ1-5
d_gene: -
v_gene: TRBV5-4
abundance: -
CDR3aa: CASSSDQNQPQHF
CDR3nt: TGTGCCAGCAGCTCAGATCAAAATCAGCCCCAGCATTTT

j_gene: TRBJ2-7
d_gene: -
v_gene: TRBV2
abundance: -
CDR3aa: CASTLDGSSYEQYF
CDR3nt: TGTGCCAGCACCCTGGACGGGAGCTCCTACGAGCAGTACTTC

j_gene: TRBJ2-5
d_gene: -
v_gene: TRBV14
abundance: -
CDR3aa: CASSSRHRNRQETQYF
CDR3nt: TGTGCCAGCAGCTCTCGACACCGAAACCGTCAAGAGACCCAGTACTTC

j_gene: TRBJ2-2
d_gene: TRBD1
v_gene: TRBV25-1
abundance: -
CDR3aa: CASSETGTAYTGELFF
CDR3nt: TGTGCCAGCAGTGAAACTGGGACAGCCTACACCGGGGAGCTGTTTTTT

j_gene: TRBJ1-6
d_gene: -
v_gene: TRBV30
abundance: -
CDR3aa: CAWSSVAHINSPLHF
CDR3nt: TGTGCCTGGAGCTCAGTTGCACACATTAATTCACCCCTCCACTTT

j_gene: TRBJ2-6
d_gene: -
v_gene: TRBV7-9
abundance: -
CDR3aa: CASSFSSGFRANVLTF
CDR3nt: TGTGCCAGCAGCTTTTCTTCGGGTTTTAGGGCCAACGTCCTGACTTTC

j_gene: TRBJ1-4
d_gene: -
v_gene: TRBV2
abundance: -
CDR3aa: CASIQQGQNNEKLFF
CDR3nt: TGTGCCAGCATACAGCAAGGACAGAATAATGAAAAACTGTTTTTT

j_gene: TRBJ1-6
d_gene: -
v_gene: TRBV23-1
abundance: few
CDR3aa: CASSQLCRSSYNSPLHF
CDR3nt: TGCGCCAGCAGTCAATTATGTCGGAGCTCCTATAATTCACCCCTCCACTTT

j_gene: TRBJ1-1
d_gene: -
v_gene: TRBV5-6
abundance: -
CDR3aa: CASSFLGDTEAFF
CDR3nt: TGTGCCAGCAGCTTTCTAGGGGACACTGAAGCTTTCTTT

j_gene: TRBJ1-5
d_gene: -
v_gene: TRBV9
abundance: -
CDR3aa: CASSAGVPNQPQHF
CDR3nt: TGTGCCAGCAGCGCGGGGGTACCCAATCAGCCCCAGCATTTT

j_gene: TRBJ1-5
d_gene: TRBD1
v_gene: TRBV6-1
abundance: -
CDR3aa: CASSEVGQGVQPQHF
CDR3nt: TGTGCCAGCAGTGAAGTTGGACAGGGGGTTCAGCCCCAGCATTTT

j_gene: TRBJ1-1
d_gene: TRBD1
v_gene: TRBV9
abundance: -
CDR3aa: CASSVPGGANTEAFF
CDR3nt: TGTGCCAGCAGCGTCCCAGGGGGTGCGAACACTGAAGCTTTCTTT

j_gene: TRBJ2-1
d_gene: -
v_gene: TRBV7-3
abundance: -
CDR3aa: CASSLDRSSYNEQFF
CDR3nt: TGTGCCAGCAGCTTAGACAGGAGCTCCTACAATGAGCAGTTCTTC

j_gene: TRBJ2-1
d_gene: TRBD2
v_gene: TRBV7-2
abundance: -
CDR3aa: CASSATSGISYNEQFF
CDR3nt: TGTGCCAGCAGCGCAACTAGCGGGATCTCCTACAATGAGCAGTTCTTC

j_gene: TRBJ2-1
d_gene: TRBD2
v_gene: TRBV29-1
abundance: -
CDR3aa: CSVPGTSGYNEQFF
CDR3nt: TGCAGCGTTCCCGGGACTAGCGGGTACAATGAGCAGTTCTTC

j_gene: TRBJ1-5
d_gene: -
v_gene: TRBV30
abundance: -
CDR3aa: CAWSLGQIQPQHF
CDR3nt: TGTGCCTGGAGTCTCGGACAGATCCAGCCCCAGCATTTT

j_gene: TRBJ2-7
d_gene: TRBD1
v_gene: TRBV5-1
abundance: -
CDR3aa: CASSFQTGINEQYF
CDR3nt: TGCGCCAGCAGCTTTCAGACAGGGATTAACGAGCAGTACTTC

j_gene: TRBJ2-2
d_gene: TRBD2
v_gene: TRBV6-1
abundance: few
CDR3aa: CASSEGSGRLTGELFF
CDR3nt: TGTGCCAGCAGTGAAGGAAGCGGGAGGCTCACCGGGGAGCTGTTTTTT

j_gene: TRBJ2-7
d_gene: TRBD1
v_gene: TRBV19
abundance: few
CDR3aa: CATGGQGTYEQYF
CDR3nt: TGTGCCACCGGGGGACAGGGTACCTACGAGCAGTACTTC

j_gene: TRBJ2-3
d_gene: -
v_gene: TRBV24-1
abundance: -
CDR3aa: CATSDPNEPTDTQYF
CDR3nt: TGTGCCACCAGTGATCCGAACGAGCCCACAGATACGCAGTATTTT

j_gene: TRBJ2-2
d_gene: -
v_gene: TRBV19
abundance: -
CDR3aa: CASSIKQGGTGELFF
CDR3nt: TGTGCCAGTAGTATAAAACAGGGTGGCACCGGGGAGCTGTTTTTT

j_gene: TRBJ1-3
d_gene: -
v_gene: TRBV5-1
abundance: -
CDR3aa: CASSPEAGNTIYF
CDR3nt: TGCGCCAGCAGCCCAGAGGCCGGAAACACCATATATTTT

j_gene: TRBJ1-5
d_gene: -
v_gene: TRBV18
abundance: -
CDR3aa: CASSPGSNQPQHF
CDR3nt: TGTGCCAGCTCCCCCGGTAGCAATCAGCCCCAGCATTTT

j_gene: TRBJ2-7
d_gene: TRBD2
v_gene: TRBV6-1
abundance: -
CDR3aa: CASSDPTSPASREQYF
CDR3nt: TGTGCCAGCAGTGACCCGACTAGCCCTGCCTCTCGCGAGCAGTACTTC

j_gene: TRBJ2-5
d_gene: TRBD1
v_gene: TRBV5-8
abundance: -
CDR3aa: CASSPDRGVGGTQYF
CDR3nt: TGTGCCAGCAGTCCCGACAGGGGGGTTGGCGGGACCCAGTACTTC

j_gene: TRBJ1-3
d_gene: -
v_gene: TRBV19
abundance: -
CDR3aa: CASSVRGTDTIYF
CDR3nt: TGTGCCAGTAGTGTAAGGGGCACGGACACCATATATTTT

j_gene: TRBJ1-5
d_gene: -
v_gene: TRBV10-3
abundance: -
CDR3aa: CAISDGAANQPQHF
CDR3nt: TGTGCCATCAGTGACGGCGCGGCGAATCAGCCCCAGCATTTT

j_gene: TRBJ2-4
d_gene: TRBD2
v_gene: TRBV19
abundance: -
CDR3aa: CASGLALAGKGAKNIQYF
CDR3nt: TGTGCCAGTGGTCTTGCCCTAGCGGGGAAAGGGGCCAAAAACATTCAGTACTTC

j_gene: TRBJ2-1
d_gene: -
v_gene: TRBV30
abundance: -
CDR3aa: CAWSRQAGVFNEQFF
CDR3nt: TGTGCCTGGTCCAGACAGGCGGGAGTCTTTAATGAGCAGTTCTTC

j_gene: TRBJ1-2
d_gene: TRBD1
v_gene: TRBV9
abundance: few
CDR3aa: CASSPRGQGGSYGYTF
CDR3nt: TGTGCCAGCAGCCCCCGGGGACAGGGTGGGAGCTATGGCTACACCTTC

j_gene: TRBJ1-6
d_gene: -
v_gene: TRBV5-5
abundance: -
CDR3aa: CASSLSYRVEGYNSPLHF
CDR3nt: TGTGCCAGCAGCTTATCATATCGGGTTGAGGGATATAATTCACCCCTCCACTTT

j_gene: TRBJ1-4
d_gene: -
v_gene: TRBV15
abundance: -
CDR3aa: CATSSRGPNEKLFF
CDR3nt: TGTGCCACCAGCAGCCGGGGTCCAAATGAAAAACTGTTTTTT

j_gene: TRBJ2-3
d_gene: TRBD1
v_gene: TRBV7-8
abundance: -
CDR3aa: CASSFGTAEDTQYF
CDR3nt: TGTGCCAGCAGTTTCGGGACAGCGGAAGATACGCAGTATTTT

j_gene: TRBJ2-3
d_gene: TRBD2
v_gene: TRBV5-1
abundance: -
CDR3aa: CASSLAGGPGDTQYF
CDR3nt: TGCGCCAGCAGCTTAGCGGGAGGGCCCGGAGATACGCAGTATTTT

j_gene: TRBJ1-5
d_gene: TRBD1
v_gene: TRBV7-2
abundance: -
CDR3aa: CASSIRQGSQPQHF
CDR3nt: TGTGCCAGCAGCATACGACAGGGGTCACAGCCCCAGCATTTT

j_gene: TRBJ1-1
d_gene: -
v_gene: TRBV4-1
abundance: -
CDR3aa: CASSQLAGPANTEAFF
CDR3nt: TGCGCCAGCAGCCAATTGGCAGGGCCGGCAAACACTGAAGCTTTCTTT